This T cell receptor (beta chain) was sequenced in a study of response to subunit inactivated influenza vaccine. TCRdb reanalysed the RT-PCR reads using MiXCR and keeps one entry per CDR3 protein. The profile shows some 800,000 distinct CDR3 sequences, approximately 22% of them singletons. Between the trimmed V and J ends, which lost 3 bases and 2 bases, there was a span of 15 bases. This CDR3 contains 15 residues. Germline CDR1 is SGHDT and CDR2 is YYEEEE. This clonotype was seen repeatedly, ten times or more. Its matching antigen is unknown. Overall study findings and caveats: That few new T cells are recruited by each seasonal influenza vaccination was the authors' suggestion.

The specimen comprised PBMCs from blood, sampled 5 days after vaccination. J is TRBJ2-7 and V is TRBV5-6; D uncertain. The clonotype originates from a man aged 50 to 59 who received an inactivated influenza vaccine. This CDR3 is CASSWGFAPTYEQYF. The CDR3 bases are TGTGCCAGCAGCTGGGGTTTTGCGCCAACCTACGAGCAGTACTTC.